A single sample gave rise to the 14 T cell receptor beta chains below, sequenced in a study of CD8 T cells in Susac syndrome. An input of about 0.5 to 1 ug of RNA was subjected to reverse transcription using random hexamers. TCRdb processed the immunoSEQ multiplex PCR reads anew with MiXCR; each CDR3 protein has one entry. The sample lists about 110,000 distinct CDR3 sequences, 95% to 98% seen once, with about 0.095% in the top ten. The sample comprised CD4+ T cells from PBMCs. These receptors were collected from a human donor in good health.

V usage is TRBV7-9 and J usage is TRBJ2-2, with TRBD1 matching over 10 bases. Germline lookup yields CDR1 SEHNR and CDR2 FQNEAQ (reference sequence). Unmatched junction bases numbered 8, after V lost 3 bases and J lost 4 bases. This CDR3 has 17 amino acids. CDR3 DNA sequence: TGTGCCAGCAGCTTGGGCTCGGGACAGGGGAGCACCGGGGAGCTGTTTTTT. Translated, it gives CASSLGSGQGSTGELFF.

The chain has TRBV3-1 and TRBJ2-3, with 9 bases fitting TRBD2. J gave up 0 bases and V 4 bases, and 11 bases lay outside the gene matches. This CDR3 is 18 amino acids long. Looked up from germline, CDR1 is LGHDT and CDR2 is YNNKEL (reference sequence). CDR3 coding DNA: TGTGCCAGCAGCCGATATGGCGGGAGGGTAACTAGCACAGATACGCAGTATTTT. It is translated as CASSRYGGRVTSTDTQYF.

This sequence joins TRBV29-1 and TRBJ1-2; D gene uncertain. The V and J ends lost 1 base and 4 bases respectively, with 10 bases between them. Germline-derived CDR1 and CDR2 are SQVTM and ANQGSEA. The length of the CDR3 is 13 residues. CDR3 nucleotide sequence: TGCAGCGTTGAAGGGGTCGGAGGCTATGGCTACACCTTC. As protein: CSVEGVGGYGYTF.

The chain has TRBV4-2 and TRBJ2-7; D is unclear. CDR1 is LGHNA, CDR2 YNFKEQ, per germline. This CDR3 is 13 amino acids long. Trimming left V 0 bases short and J 6 bases short, with 9 bases between. CDR3 sequence reads: CASSQDWQREQYF. CDR3 coding DNA: TGTGCCAGCAGCCAAGATTGGCAACGCGAGCAGTACTTC.

The chain links TRBV12-3 or TRBV12-4 to TRBJ2-7; the D gene is possibly TRBD2 (5 bases). Trimming removed 5 bases at V and 3 bases at J, with 14 bases between. The CDR3 covers 14 residues. The CDR3 is CASSPGLLIYEQYF. DNA of the CDR3: TGTGCCAGCAGTCCCGGACTCCTGATCTACGAGCAGTACTTC.

This clonotype was observed once. The gene calls are TRBV27 and TRBJ2-1; unclear D gene. The germline V and J ends were trimmed by 7 bases and 2 bases, with 9 bases remaining between them. The germline V gene has CDR1 MNHEY and CDR2 SMNVEV (reference sequence). This CDR3 has 13 amino acids. CDR3 amino acids: CASTPDPYNEQFF. As DNA, the CDR3 is TGTGCCAGCACACCAGATCCCTACAATGAGCAGTTCTTC.

This chain joins TRBV25-1 and TRBJ2-3, with TRBD1 identical over 10 bases. From germline, CDR1 is MGHDK and CDR2 SYGVNS. This CDR3 spans 15 amino acids. V lost 3 bases, J lost 4 bases, and 4 bases stayed unmatched. CDR3 in DNA: TGTGCCAGCAGTGACGGACAGGGGGGCGCAGATACGCAGTATTTT. Its translation is CASSDGQGGADTQYF. Full variable domain (remainder filled in from reference TRBV25-1 and TRBJ2-3): EADIYQTPRYLVIGTGKKITLECSQTMGHDKMYWYQQDPGMELHLIHYSYGVNSTEKGDLSSESTVSRIRTEHFPLTLESARPSHTSQYLCASSDGQGGADTQYFGPGTRLTVL.

The chain joins TRBV19 to TRBJ2-6; 9 bases fit TRBD2. The CDR3 has 15 residues. CDR1 LNHDA and CDR2 SQIVND come from the germline V gene (reference sequence). V gave up 7 bases and J gave up 0 bases; unmatched junction bases: 1. CDR3 bases: TGTGCCAGTACTAGCGGGAACTCTGGGGCCAACGTCCTGACTTTC. The encoded protein is CASTSGNSGANVLTF. Looking up the rest from reference TRBV19 and TRBJ2-6 gives the full variable domain: DGGITQSPKYLFRKEGQNVTLSCEQNLNHDAMYWYRQDPGQGLRLIYYSQIVNDFQKGDIAEGYSVSREKKESFPLTVTSAQKNPTAFYLCASTSGNSGANVLTFGAGSRLTVL.

The chain has TRBV5-1 and TRBJ2-5; D is perhaps TRBD1 (7 bases). Germline V lookup: CDR1 SGHRS, CDR2 YFSETQ. This CDR3 comprises 17 residues. Trimming cost V 4 bases and J 4 bases, with 23 bases left between them. CDR3 residues: CASSPRQGGIKGETQYF. CDR3 DNA sequence: TGCGCCAGCAGCCCCCGACAGGGAGGAATAAAGGGAGAGACCCAGTACTTC.

CDR3 sequence reads: CASSPPGGGFSRDEQYF. The CDR3 DNA reads as TGTGCCAGCAGCCCCCCGGGTGGGGGATTCAGTCGGGACGAGCAGTACTTC. The chain links TRBV27 to TRBJ2-7; D possibly matches TRBD1 or TRBD2 (5 bases each). The CDR3 consists of 17 residues. CDR1 and CDR2 from the germline V gene are MNHEY and SMNVEV (reference sequence). The ends were cut back, 6 bases at V and 5 bases at J, with 26 bases in the middle.

The J gene is TRBJ2-5, the V gene TRBV24-1; 9 bases map to TRBD1. With V trimmed by 9 bases and J by 2 bases, 9 bases remained unmatched. The CDR3 contains 15 residues. Germline values: CDR1 KGHDR, CDR2 SFDVKD. The CDR3 DNA reads TGTGCCACCCAAAAGAGGACAGGGGATCAAGAGACCCAGTACTTC. Its translation: CATQKRTGDQETQYF.

The rearrangement uses TRBV11-2 and TRBJ1-2; 7 nucleotides align to TRBD1. CDR3 size: 16 residues. The V segment lost 4 bases and the J segment 0 bases; nucleotides outside the gene matches: 8. The germline V gene encodes CDR1 SGHAT and CDR2 FQNNGV. The CDR3 DNA reads TGTGCCAGCAGCTCTATTCGACAGGGCTCTAACTATGGCTACACCTTC. It encodes CASSSIRQGSNYGYTF.

The chain has TRBV15 and TRBJ2-2; maybe TRBD2 (6 bases). Trimming removed 5 bases at V and 4 bases at J, with 17 bases between. This CDR3 spans 16 amino acids. CDR1 and CDR2 (germline): LNHNV, YYDKDF (reference sequence). CDR3 coding DNA: TGTGCCACCAGCCCGGGGGAAAGGACCGTCACCGGGGAGCTGTTTTTT. Protein product: CATSPGERTVTGELFF.

This chain uses TRBV3-1 with TRBJ2-3; D not resolved. This CDR3 contains 13 residues. From germline, CDR1 is LGHDT and CDR2 YNNKEL (reference sequence). Deletions cut 2 bases from V and 4 bases from J, with 7 bases between. In DNA form, the CDR3 reads TGTGCCAGCAGCCAATTCGCGGCAGATACGCAGTATTTT. Its translation is CASSQFAADTQYF.